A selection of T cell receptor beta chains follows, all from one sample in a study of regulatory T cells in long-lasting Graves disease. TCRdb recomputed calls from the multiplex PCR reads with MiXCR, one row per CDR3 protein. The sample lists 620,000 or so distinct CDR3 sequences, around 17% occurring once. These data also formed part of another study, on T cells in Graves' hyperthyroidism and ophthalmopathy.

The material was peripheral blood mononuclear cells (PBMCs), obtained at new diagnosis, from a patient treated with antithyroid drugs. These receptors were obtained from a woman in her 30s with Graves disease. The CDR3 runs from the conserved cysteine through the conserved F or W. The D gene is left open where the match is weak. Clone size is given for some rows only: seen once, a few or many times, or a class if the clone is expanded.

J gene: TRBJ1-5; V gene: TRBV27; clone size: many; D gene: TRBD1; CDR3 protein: CASTSRTGTNQPQHF; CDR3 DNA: TGTGCCAGCACCTCTAGGACAGGGACCAATCAGCCCCAGCATTTT
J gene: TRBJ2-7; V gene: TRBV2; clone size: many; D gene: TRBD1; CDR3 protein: CASSADRGSYEQYF; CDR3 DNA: TGTGCCAGCAGTGCAGACAGGGGGTCCTACGAGCAGTACTTC
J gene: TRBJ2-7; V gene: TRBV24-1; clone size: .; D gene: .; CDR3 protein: CAASDQSPGPRYF; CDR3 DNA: TGTGCCGCCAGTGATCAATCTCCGGGACCCCGGTACTTC
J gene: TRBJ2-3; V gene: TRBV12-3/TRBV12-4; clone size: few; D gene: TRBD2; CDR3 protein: CASSPSGLADSTDTQYF; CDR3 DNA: TGTGCCAGCAGTCCCTCGGGACTAGCGGATTCCACAGATACGCAGTATTTT
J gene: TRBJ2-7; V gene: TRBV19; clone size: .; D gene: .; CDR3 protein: CASSGLGSLYEQYF; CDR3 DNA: TGTGCCAGTAGTGGATTAGGTAGTCTCTACGAGCAGTACTTC
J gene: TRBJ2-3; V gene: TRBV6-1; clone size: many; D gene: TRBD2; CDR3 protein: CASRPSGTSADTQYF; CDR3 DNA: TGTGCCAGCAGACCAAGCGGGACCTCAGCAGATACGCAGTATTTT
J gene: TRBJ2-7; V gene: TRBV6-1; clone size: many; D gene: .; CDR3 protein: CASVVTDSYEQYF; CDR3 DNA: TGTGCCAGCGTCGTGACTGACTCCTACGAGCAGTACTTC
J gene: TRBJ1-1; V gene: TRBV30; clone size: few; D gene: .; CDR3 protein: CAWSFIANTEAFF; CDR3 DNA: TGTGCCTGGAGTTTCATAGCTAACACTGAAGCTTTCTTT
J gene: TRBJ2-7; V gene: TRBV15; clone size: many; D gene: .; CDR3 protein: CATSRVRGPYEQYF; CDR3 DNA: TGTGCCACCAGCAGAGTTCGGGGGCCCTACGAGCAGTACTTC
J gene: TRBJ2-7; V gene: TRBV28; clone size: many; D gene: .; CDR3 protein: CASSPFKKGYYEQYF; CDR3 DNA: TGTGCCAGCAGTCCCTTTAAGAAAGGTTACTACGAGCAGTACTTC
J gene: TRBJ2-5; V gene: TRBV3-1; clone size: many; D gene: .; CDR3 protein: CASSHPQRSLAETQYF; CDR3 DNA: TGTGCCAGCAGCCACCCCCAGCGCTCCCTCGCCGAGACCCAGTACTTC
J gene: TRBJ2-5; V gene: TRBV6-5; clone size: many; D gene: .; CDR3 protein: CASSYWGTQETQYF; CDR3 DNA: TGTGCCAGCAGTTACTGGGGGACTCAAGAGACCCAGTACTTC
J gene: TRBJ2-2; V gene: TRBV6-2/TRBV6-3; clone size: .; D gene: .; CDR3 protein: CASSSKTFFTGELFF; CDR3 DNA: TGTGCCAGCTCTTCAAAGACCTTTTTCACCGGGGAGCTGTTTTTT
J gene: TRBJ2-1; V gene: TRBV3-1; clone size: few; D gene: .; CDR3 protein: CASSRGRGYNEQFF; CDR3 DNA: TGTGCCAGCAGCCGAGGCCGGGGCTACAATGAGCAGTTCTTC
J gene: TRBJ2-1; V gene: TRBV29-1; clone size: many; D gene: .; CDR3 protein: CSVERAGSRGQFF; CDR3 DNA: TGCAGCGTTGAGCGGGCTGGGTCTAGGGGGCAGTTCTTC
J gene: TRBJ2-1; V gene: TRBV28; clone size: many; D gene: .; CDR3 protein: CASSYFGDSKGDEQFF; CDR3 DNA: TGTGCCAGCAGCTACTTCGGAGATAGCAAGGGCGATGAGCAGTTCTTC
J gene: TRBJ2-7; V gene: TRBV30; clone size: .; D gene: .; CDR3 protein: CAWDPVGGGIDYEQYF; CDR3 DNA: TGTGCCTGGGATCCGGTGGGTGGAGGAATCGACTACGAGCAGTACTTC
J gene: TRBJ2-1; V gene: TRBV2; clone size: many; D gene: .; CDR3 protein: CASSDKINEQFF; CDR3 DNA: TGTGCCAGCAGTGACAAAATCAATGAGCAGTTCTTC
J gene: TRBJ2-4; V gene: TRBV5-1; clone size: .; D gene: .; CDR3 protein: CASSLNSPWTAGSGKNIQYF; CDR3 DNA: TGCGCCAGCAGCTTGAATAGCCCGTGGACCGCTGGAAGTGGCAAAAACATTCAGTACTTC
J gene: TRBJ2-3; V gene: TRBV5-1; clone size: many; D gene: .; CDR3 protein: CASRDVSSTDTQYF; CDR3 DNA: TGCGCCAGCAGAGATGTTTCTAGCACAGATACGCAGTATTTT
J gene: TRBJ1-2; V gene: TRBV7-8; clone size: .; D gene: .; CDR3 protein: CASSLVLLGNYGYTF; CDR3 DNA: TGTGCCAGCAGCTTAGTGCTTTTAGGGAACTATGGCTACACCTTC
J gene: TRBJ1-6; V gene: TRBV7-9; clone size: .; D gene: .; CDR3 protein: CASSFDGVGSPLHF; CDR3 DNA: TGTGCCAGCAGCTTCGATGGTGTAGGGTCACCCCTCCACTTT
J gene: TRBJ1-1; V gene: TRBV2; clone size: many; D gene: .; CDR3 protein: CASMSPGAPTEAFF; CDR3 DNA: TGTGCCAGCATGTCTCCGGGGGCGCCCACTGAAGCTTTCTTT
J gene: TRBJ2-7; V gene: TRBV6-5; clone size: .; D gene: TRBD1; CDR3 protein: CASSYSNRGPNEQYF; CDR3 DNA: TGTGCCAGCAGTTACTCAAACAGGGGGCCCAACGAGCAGTACTTC
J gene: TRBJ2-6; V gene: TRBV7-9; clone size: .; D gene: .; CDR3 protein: CASSPGLTSGANVLTF; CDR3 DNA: TGTGCCAGCAGCCCAGGGTTGACCTCTGGGGCCAACGTCCTGACTTTC
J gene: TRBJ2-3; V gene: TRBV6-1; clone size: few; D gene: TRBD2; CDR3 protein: CASSGLAGVADTQYF; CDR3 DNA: TGTGCCAGCAGCGGACTAGCGGGAGTGGCAGATACGCAGTATTTT
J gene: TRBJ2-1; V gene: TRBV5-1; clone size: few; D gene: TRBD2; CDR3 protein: CASSFVGLEYNEQFF; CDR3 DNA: TGCGCCAGCAGCTTCGTAGGACTAGAGTACAATGAGCAGTTCTTC